This entry is about one T cell receptor beta chain. Its antigen target is currently unknown. No qualities accompany the bases; no much larger clone lies one base away. The CDR3 regions of human TCRbeta chains were subjected to immunosequencing. In the original analysis: Repertoire TCRs were matched against a reference library of SARS-CoV-2-specific TCRs generated with the MIRA antigen-specificity platform. Breadth was defined as the fraction of unique TCRs that were SARS-CoV-2-associated. Depth was defined as the fraction of total T cells that were SARS-CoV-2-associated. Using the MIRA data, every spike-specific TCR was mapped to the spike region that the TCR reacted to and assigned to either a CD4 or a CD8 class. Log10-transformed breadth and depth values were compared by one-way ANOVA with Sidak's multiple comparisons tests. TCRdb took over this immuneACCESS table, retaining in-frame rearrangements with V and J assigned. Such tables are incomplete; in checked studies, under half of the missing clones stem from an unresolved V gene, and the remainder is unexplained. V and J calls and clone size are those listed in that table; D and trimming were worked out from the DNA. The sample profile shows over 100,000 clones; about nine tenths of them were found once. Of the sample, about 7.1% falls within the top ten clones.

Taken from cysteine to phenylalanine, the CDR3 has 13 residues. Only the CDR3 DNA is retained, 39 bases long and in frame from the first base. The germline ends are 5 bases apart after V is trimmed by 0 bases and J by 8 bases. The germline V gene (reference sequence) sets CDR1 to LNHNV and CDR2 to YYDKDF. The sample belongs to a study of T cell responses to AZD1222 COVID-19 vaccine (dated by TCRdb to about 2021). Concerning the study at large: AZD1222 recipients whose second dose came at about 4 weeks and those whose second dose came at about 12 weeks were combined into one group, since spike-specific TCR depth and breadth did not differ between the two schedules. A total of 230 to 250 trial participants underwent TCR sequencing, of whom about 200 had received two doses of AZD1222 and roughly 26 had received two doses of the MenACWY control vaccine. Enrollment into the trials was organized by age into subgroups of 18-55, 56-69 and 70-plus years, and those subgroups contained approximately 160, 26 and 62 TCR-sequenced participants, respectively. What the authors observed across the whole study: The whole spike protein was spanned by vaccine-associated CD4 TCRs, and dominant responses were seen in regions 160-218 and 743-854. No day 14 peak-response samples were available, so repertoires were characterized only after the peak T cell response. Spike-specific TCR breadth and depth rose significantly after two AZD1222 doses compared with day 0 and with MenACWY recipients. Only a handful of AZD1222 recipients were SARS-CoV-2 seropositive at baseline, limiting conclusions about previously exposed vaccinees. The 56-69-year group was small, and its depth increase did not reach significance, likely because of low power. Most participants were white British and females outnumbered males, and the authors suggested that clonal diversity may have been underestimated. Reportedly, close to half of the unique spike-specific TCRs recognized epitopes lying outside the regions that are mutated in the B.1.351 and B.1.1.7 variants.

This specimen's time point label, interpreted: baseline before first vaccination. Vaccinee samples were obtained from the UK trials COV001 and COV002, which included a single-blind randomized controlled phase 2/3 trial of AZD1222 (ChAdOx1 nCoV-19) in healthy adults. Trial participant PBMC samples were collected at day 0 and day 28 after the second dose for TCRbeta chain sequencing. This receptor was taken from an adult in good health. This chain joins TRBV15 to TRBJ1-6; the D gene cannot be named for sure. The source material was peripheral blood, sampled on day 0 of AZD1222 vaccination. CDR3 region: CATSRDQDSPLHF. The DNA reads as follows: TGTGCCACCAGCAGAGATCAGGATTCACCCCTCCACTTT.